This T cell receptor (beta chain) comes out of a study of blood T cell repertoires in COVID-19. Study details: Collection of acute and convalescent COVID-19 samples took place in the United States, Italy and Spain.

The method was immunoSEQ multiplex PCR; TCRdb's version includes in-frame clones alone and lacks a portion of them. The table includes about 220,000 clones, about four fifths detected once. Study members were between about 18 and 89 years old and lived in 24 US regions. Participant reports of clinical history set cohort assignment. V was pared by 1 base and J by 4 bases, with 12 bases of the junction left unmatched. The CDR3 has 17 residues. The germline V gene has CDR1 SGHNT and CDR2 YENEEA. The rearrangement uses TRBV11-3 and TRBJ1-2; 7 positions match TRBD1. Sequencing input: PBMCs or T cells enriched from blood (not recorded which). This clonotype was obtained from a woman between 55 and 75 years old who had recovered from COVID-19. This CDR3 reads CASSLVSIGQVSYGYTF. The CDR3 coding sequence is TGTGCCAGCAGCTTAGTCAGTATCGGACAGGTTAGCTATGGCTACACCTTC.